This T cell receptor (beta chain) derives from a study of OX40 agonist ivuxolimab in advanced cancers. Overall study: Patients got intravenous ivuxolimab at 0.01 to 10 mg/kg every 2 weeks.

The ends were cut back, 6 bases at V and 7 bases at J, with 15 bases in the middle. Germline loops: CDR1 MGHDK, CDR2 SYGVNS. The CDR3 is 13 residues long. The protocol was immunoSEQ multiplex PCR, while the TCRdb copy is restricted to in-frame clones and leaves out a portion. The table shows tens of thousands of clones, with 90% to 95% occurring only once. With respect to this clone: The target antigen is unknown.

Baseline was the first blood sampling point, followed by cycle 4 day 1 and cycle 7 day 1. The study's findings and limits: CD4+ T cells averaged fewer expanded clones than CD8+ T cells.

This receptor was obtained from an adult with an advanced solid tumor such as melanoma, head and neck, liver or kidney cancer. V and J are TRBV25-1 and TRBJ1-2, with D possibly being TRBD1 (5 bases). The input for sequencing was CD4+ or CD8+ T cells sorted from blood, taken in a trial of the OX40 agonist ivuxolimab. The DNA for the CDR3 is TGTGCCAGCAGGATCGGGGGGAGCCCTGGCTACACCTTC. This gives the protein CASRIGGSPGYTF.